The 20 T cell receptor beta chains given below trace back to one sample, sequenced in a study of blood T cell repertoires in COVID-19. TCRdb's copy holds only in-frame clones and misses some; the assay was immunoSEQ multiplex PCR. Among 150,000 to 200,000 clones listed, around 90% were seen once. Material: peripheral blood. Receptors originate from a man between 60 and 75 years old with active or convalescent COVID-19.

This chain connects TRBV7-9 to TRBJ2-1, with TRBD2 identical over 10 bases. The V segment lost 5 bases and the J segment 2 bases; nucleotides outside the gene matches: 6. Germline V gene lookup returns CDR1 SEHNR and CDR2 FQNEAQ (reference sequence). The CDR3 covers 16 residues. The CDR3 bases are TGTGCCAGCAGCCGGAGGACTAGCGGAACCTACAATGAGCAGTTCTTC. Translating it yields CASSRRTSGTYNEQFF.

This clone was counted a few times. This rearrangement joins TRBV10-3 to TRBJ2-7; tentatively, D is TRBD2 (7 bases). The ends were cut back, 6 bases at V and 1 base at J, with 10 bases in the middle. Germline CDR1 is ENHRY and CDR2 is SYGVKD. The CDR3 runs 13 residues. This CDR3 is CAISGGLSYEQYF. The CDR3 DNA is TGTGCCATCAGCGGGGGGCTGTCCTACGAGCAGTACTTC.

The V and J genes are TRBV10-1 and TRBJ1-2; D uncertain. This CDR3 contains 13 residues. V lost 3 bases, J lost 0 bases, and 5 bases lay in between. CDR1 WNHNN and CDR2 SYGVQD come from the germline V gene (reference sequence). The CDR3 bases are TGCGCCAGCAGTGATCAGGCTAACTATGGCTACACCTTC. This encodes CASSDQANYGYTF.

The V gene is TRBV15, the J gene TRBJ1-2, with TRBD1 identical over 8 bases. In germline, CDR1 is LNHNV, CDR2 YYDKDF (reference sequence). Trimming at V came to 4 bases and at J to 7 bases, leaving 8 bases not matched to a gene. This CDR3 has 14 amino acids. The CDR3 sequence: CATSKDPGTGGYTF. The CDR3 DNA reads TGTGCCACCAGCAAAGACCCCGGGACAGGTGGCTACACCTTC.

This clone was found a few times. This chain uses TRBV3-1 (or the pseudogene TRBV3-2) with TRBJ1-2; 7 positions agree with TRBD1. Trimming removed 5 bases from V and 4 bases from J; junction bases left unmatched: 16. The CDR3 sequence is 17 residues long. Germline V gene lookup returns CDR1 LGHDT and CDR2 YNNKEL (reference sequence). The CDR3 loop is CASSSRTGQTSSYGYTF. The CDR3 DNA follows: TGTGCCAGCAGCTCTCGGACGGGACAGACATCTAGCTATGGCTACACCTTC.

This clone was seen a handful of times. The rearrangement links TRBV29-1 to TRBJ1-2; weak D call: TRBD1 (6 bases). Germline CDR1 is SQVTM and CDR2 is ANQGSEA. Between the trimmed V and J ends, which lost 5 bases and 2 bases, there was a span of 15 bases. This CDR3 is 14 amino acids long. This CDR3 reads CSVSPGTSNYGYTF. In DNA, the CDR3 is TGCAGCGTTAGTCCCGGGACATCCAACTATGGCTACACCTTC.

This clone was counted a few times. CDR3 sequence reads: CASSYQEQNTEAFF. The CDR3 DNA is TGTGCCAGCAGTTATCAGGAACAGAACACTGAAGCTTTCTTT. The V gene is TRBV6-5, the J gene TRBJ1-1; D remains ambiguous. V shed 3 bases and J shed 1 base, with 9 bases lying between them. This CDR3 has 14 amino acids. The germline gives CDR1 MNHEY, CDR2 SVGAGI.

This clone was detected only once. The rearrangement links TRBV19 to TRBJ1-3, with 9 bases fitting TRBD1. The V and J ends lost 10 bases and 0 bases, in that order; junction bases with no gene match: 7. Germline lookup yields CDR1 LNHDA and CDR2 SQIVND (reference sequence). The CDR3 has 15 amino acids. In nucleotides, the CDR3 is TGTGCCACGGGACAGGGAGGTTTCTCTGGAAACACCATATATTTT. Translating gives CATGQGGFSGNTIYF.

Only one count was recorded for this clone. The gene calls are TRBV29-1 and TRBJ1-4; 7 bases are a match to TRBD1. This CDR3 contains 14 residues. Germline CDR1 SQVTM, CDR2 ANQGSEA. The ends lost 7 bases at V and 5 bases at J; junction bases unmatched: 10. The CDR3 DNA reads as TGCAGCGGCTCGACAGGGTCCGCAAATGAAAAACTGTTTTTT. Its translation is CSGSTGSANEKLFF.

The chain recombines TRBV7-9 with TRBJ1-1; 7 bases agree with TRBD1. The V gene end was trimmed by 2 bases and the J gene end by 5 bases; junction bases not matched to a gene: 8. Germline V gene sequence: CDR1 SEHNR, CDR2 FQNEAQ (reference sequence). CDR3 length: 15 residues. The CDR3 DNA reads as TGTGCCAGCAGCTTACAGGGGGGCTCGGGGACTGAAGCTTTCTTT. It translates to CASSLQGGSGTEAFF. The full variable domain, in which reference TRBV7-9 and TRBJ1-1 provide the parts outside the CDR3, is DTGVSQNPRHKITKRGQNVTFRCDPISEHNRLYWYRQTLGQGPEFLTYFQNEAQLEKSRLLSDRFSAERPKGSFSTLEIQRTEQGDSAMYLCASSLQGGSGTEAFFGQGTRLTVV.

V and J are TRBV20-1 and TRBJ1-6, with 7 nucleotides matching TRBD1. The V gene's germline CDR1 is DFQATT and CDR2 SNEGSKA (reference sequence). The CDR3 runs to 14 residues. The V segment lost 6 bases and the J segment 9 bases; nucleotides outside the gene matches: 11. In DNA form, the CDR3 reads TGCAGTGCGAGTACAGGGGAGTGGGCTTCACCCCTCCACTTT. Translated: CSASTGEWASPLHF.

This CDR3 is CASSPGTNYGYTF. CDR3 sequence (DNA): TGTGCCAGCAGTCCAGGAACCAACTATGGCTACACCTTC. The V gene is TRBV7-2, the J gene TRBJ1-2; the D is unclear. The germline V and J ends were trimmed by 6 bases and 2 bases, with 10 bases remaining between them. CDR1 and CDR2 from the germline V gene are SGHTA and FQGNSA. The CDR3 length is 13 residues.

The chain is built from TRBV28 and TRBJ1-2; 9 bases match TRBD1. The CDR3 consists of 13 residues. Losses at the gene ends were 6 bases for V and 4 bases for J; bases not matched to a gene: 3. Germline V gene sequence: CDR1 MDHEN, CDR2 SYDVKM. Here the CDR3 reads CASSPGQGYGYTF. CDR3 nucleotides: TGTGCCAGCAGCCCGGGACAGGGCTATGGCTACACCTTC.

This sequence joins TRBV3-1 (or the pseudogene TRBV3-2) and TRBJ1-1, with 8 nucleotides matching TRBD1. V lost 4 bases and J lost 1; bases outside the gene matches: 2. The CDR3 loop spans 14 amino acids. Germline V gene lookup returns CDR1 LGHDT and CDR2 YNNKEL (reference sequence). The CDR3 loop is CASSLQGGNTEAFF. CDR3 in DNA: TGTGCCAGCAGCCTACAGGGGGGGAACACTGAAGCTTTCTTT.

The V and J genes are TRBV30 and TRBJ2-6; D gene uncertain. Germline assignment: CDR1 GTSNPN and CDR2 SVGIG (reference sequence). V dropped 2 bases and J dropped 0 bases, with 8 bases sitting between them. CDR3 length: 15 residues. The CDR3 DNA reads TGTGCCTGGAGTCGAATGAGCTCTGGGGCCAACGTCCTGACTTTC. Its translation is CAWSRMSSGANVLTF.

This rearrangement joins TRBV5-4 to TRBJ2-1, with TRBD2 identical over 8 bases. The germline V gene encodes CDR1 SGHNT and CDR2 YYREEE (reference sequence). The CDR3 runs 16 residues. V lost 4 bases, J lost 4 bases, and 10 bases stayed unmatched. Written as DNA, the CDR3 is TGTGCCAGCAGCAACCCCGCAGGCGGGGGGTACAATGAGCAGTTCTTC. Translation: CASSNPAGGGYNEQFF.

J is TRBJ1-3 and V is TRBV6-5; maybe TRBD1 (6 bases). There are 15 residues in the CDR3. Germline V gene sequence: CDR1 MNHEY, CDR2 SVGAGI. The V gene lost 0 bases and the J gene lost 2 bases, with 8 bases spanning the gap. CDR3 residues: CASSYSNRAGNTIYF. The CDR3, as DNA: TGTGCCAGCAGTTACTCGAACAGGGCTGGAAACACCATATATTTT.

The chain links TRBV7-2 to TRBJ1-5, with D tentatively TRBD1 (6 bases). Germline lookup yields CDR1 SGHTA and CDR2 FQGNSA. This CDR3 is 15 amino acids long. The V gene lost 2 bases and the J gene lost 7 bases, with 15 bases spanning the gap. CDR3 bases: TGTGCCAGCAGCTTAAAATTAGGGGGGGGCCAGCCCCAGCATTTT. It yields the protein CASSLKLGGGQPQHF.

This clone has a single count. The chain joins TRBV10-3 to TRBJ2-5; 14 nucleotides match TRBD2. J lost 5 bases, V lost 8 bases, and 4 bases had no gene match. From germline, CDR1 is ENHRY and CDR2 SYGVKD. This CDR3 comprises 14 residues. CDR3 amino acids: CAISGLAGEETQYF. The DNA of the CDR3 is TGTGCCATCTCGGGACTAGCGGGAGAGGAGACCCAGTACTTC.

The genes are TRBV2 and TRBJ1-2; the match to TRBD1 covers 8 bases. Germline values: CDR1 SNHLY, CDR2 FYNNEI. The CDR3 sequence is 14 residues long. V dropped 3 bases and J dropped 7; count of bases not matched to a gene: 7. For the CDR3, the DNA is TGTGCCAGCAGTGACGGTGGACAGGGTTTTGGCTACACCTTC. Translation gives CASSDGGQGFGYTF.